Following are 10 T cell receptor beta chains from one sample sequenced in a study of human thymus T cells. Sequenced by immunoSEQ multiplex PCR; TCRdb stores in-frame clones only, minus some. The data show about 44,000 clones, with approximately 93% seen just once and about 0.13% held by the top ten. The specimen was blood. The receptors derive from a boy under two years old with a congenital heart defect but otherwise immunologically healthy.

This chain joins TRBV7-3 and TRBJ2-7, with 10 positions matching TRBD2. The germline V gene encodes CDR1 SGHTA and CDR2 FQGTGA. The CDR3 loop spans 15 amino acids. Trimming removed 6 bases from V and 2 bases from J; junction bases left unmatched: 7. The CDR3 here is CASSFTSGVTYEQYF. As DNA, the CDR3 is TGTGCCAGCAGTTTTACTAGCGGGGTCACCTACGAGCAGTACTTC.

The chain employs TRBV7-9 and TRBJ1-1; TRBD1 matches 7 bases. The germline V gene encodes CDR1 SEHNR and CDR2 FQNEAQ (reference sequence). The CDR3 has 16 amino acids. Losses at the gene ends were 5 bases for V and 3 bases for J; bases not matched to a gene: 12. Here the CDR3 reads CASSQGEGAQDTEAFF. CDR3 nucleotides: TGTGCCAGCAGCCAGGGGGAGGGGGCGCAGGACACTGAAGCTTTCTTT.

For the CDR3, the DNA is TGTGCCTGGAGTGTACAGGGGTATAATTCACCCCTCCACTTT. It translates to CAWSVQGYNSPLHF. This rearrangement joins TRBV30 to TRBJ1-6; 7 positions agree with TRBD1. The CDR3 has 14 amino acids. Germline lookup yields CDR1 GTSNPN and CDR2 SVGIG (reference sequence). The V and J ends lost 0 bases and 4 bases, in that order; junction bases with no gene match: 0.

The rearrangement joins TRBV7-9 to TRBJ2-1; 7 nucleotides agree with TRBD2. Germline CDR1 is SEHNR and CDR2 is FQNEAQ (reference sequence). The J segment lost 6 bases and the V segment lost 1 base, leaving 0 bases of the junction unmatched. The CDR3 totals 13 residues. CDR3 in amino acids: CASSLGTSNEQFF. Written as DNA, the CDR3 is TGTGCCAGCAGCTTAGGGACTAGCAATGAGCAGTTCTTC.

The rearrangement links TRBV10-3 to TRBJ2-3; 7 bases map to TRBD1. J gave up 6 bases and V 6 bases, and 3 bases lay outside the gene matches. Germline V lookup: CDR1 ENHRY, CDR2 SYGVKD. This CDR3 has 12 amino acids. The CDR3 DNA sequence: TGTGCCATCAGCGCGACAGGGGATACGCAGTATTTT. Translated: CAISATGDTQYF.

This clone was detected only once. The V call is TRBV29-1, the J call TRBJ2-7, with 8 bases identical to TRBD1. The V gene's germline CDR1 is SQVTM and CDR2 ANQGSEA. This CDR3 comprises 15 residues. V was pared by 0 bases and J by 4 bases, with 8 bases of the junction left unmatched. DNA of the CDR3: TGCAGCGTTGAAGATTTGCGGACAGGGTTATACGAGCAGTACTTC. It is translated as CSVEDLRTGLYEQYF.

V gene TRBV2 combines with J gene TRBJ2-7; 10 bases map to TRBD2. The CDR3 covers 14 residues. The germline V gene has CDR1 SNHLY and CDR2 FYNNEI. V shed 7 bases, J shed 5 bases, and the junction held 8 bases outside the gene matches. The CDR3: CASNQRGGRDEQYF. The DNA for the CDR3 is TGTGCCAGCAATCAGCGGGGGGGCCGGGACGAGCAGTACTTC.

The genes are TRBV28 and TRBJ2-2; no clear D gene. Germline-derived CDR1 and CDR2 are MDHEN and SYDVKM. The CDR3 runs to 15 residues. The V and J ends lost 6 bases and 0 bases respectively, with 11 bases between them. CDR3 region: CASRPSSPNTGELFF. For the CDR3, the DNA is TGTGCCAGCAGACCGTCTTCACCGAACACCGGGGAGCTGTTTTTT.

This rearrangement joins TRBV4-3 to TRBJ2-5; TRBD2 matches at 9 bases. This CDR3 has 17 residues. V trimming: 2 bases; J trimming: 1 base; junction bases outside the gene matches: 8. Looked up from germline, CDR1 is LGHNA and CDR2 is YSLEER. The CDR3 region has the DNA TGCGCCAGCAGCCAATTTCCTAGCGGGACCATCCAAGAGACCCAGTACTTC. Amino acids: CASSQFPSGTIQETQYF.

CDR3 protein: CASSQYVSGTSQGIQETQYF. CDR3 DNA sequence: TGCGCCAGCAGCCAATACGTCTCCGGGACTAGCCAAGGAATCCAAGAGACCCAGTACTTC. This rearrangement joins TRBV4-3 to TRBJ2-5; TRBD2 matches at 9 bases. In germline, CDR1 is LGHNA, CDR2 YSLEER. V shed 2 bases and J 1 base; nucleotides not matched to a gene: 17. CDR3 size: 20 residues.